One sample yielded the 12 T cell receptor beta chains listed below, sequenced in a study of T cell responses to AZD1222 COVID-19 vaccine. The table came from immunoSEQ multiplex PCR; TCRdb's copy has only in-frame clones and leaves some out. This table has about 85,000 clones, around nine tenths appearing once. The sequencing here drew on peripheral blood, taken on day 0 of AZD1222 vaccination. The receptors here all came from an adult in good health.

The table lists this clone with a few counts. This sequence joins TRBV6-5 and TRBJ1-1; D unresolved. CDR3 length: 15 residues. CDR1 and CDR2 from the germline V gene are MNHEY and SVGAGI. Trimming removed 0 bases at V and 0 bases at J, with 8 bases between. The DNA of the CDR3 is TGTGCCAGCAGTTACTCGATGTATATGAACACTGAAGCTTTCTTT. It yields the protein CASSYSMYMNTEAFF.

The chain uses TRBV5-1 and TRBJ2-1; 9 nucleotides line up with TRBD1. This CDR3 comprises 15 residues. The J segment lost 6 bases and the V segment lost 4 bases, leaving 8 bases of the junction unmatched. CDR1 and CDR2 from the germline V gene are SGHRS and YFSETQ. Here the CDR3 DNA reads TGCGCCAGCAGCCTTCTTCCGACAGGGGGCAATGAGCAGTTCTTC. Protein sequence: CASSLLPTGGNEQFF.

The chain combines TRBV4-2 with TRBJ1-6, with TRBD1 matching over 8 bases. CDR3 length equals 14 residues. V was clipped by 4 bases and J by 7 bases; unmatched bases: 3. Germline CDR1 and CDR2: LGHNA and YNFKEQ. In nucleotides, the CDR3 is TGTGCCAGCAGCCTGACAGGGGAAAATTCACCCCTCCACTTT. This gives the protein CASSLTGENSPLHF.

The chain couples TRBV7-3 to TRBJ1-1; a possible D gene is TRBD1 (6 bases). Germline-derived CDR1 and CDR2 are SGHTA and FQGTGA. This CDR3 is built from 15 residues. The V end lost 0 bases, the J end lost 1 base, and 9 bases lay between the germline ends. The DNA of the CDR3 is TGTGCCAGCAGCTTAACGCGGGGACAGAACACTGAAGCTTTCTTT. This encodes CASSLTRGQNTEAFF.

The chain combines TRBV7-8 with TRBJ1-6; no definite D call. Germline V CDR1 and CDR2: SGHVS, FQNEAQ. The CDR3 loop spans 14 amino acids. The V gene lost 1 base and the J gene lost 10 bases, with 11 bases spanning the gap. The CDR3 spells CASSLGSVQSPLHF. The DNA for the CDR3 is TGTGCCAGCAGCTTAGGATCGGTTCAGTCACCCCTCCACTTT.

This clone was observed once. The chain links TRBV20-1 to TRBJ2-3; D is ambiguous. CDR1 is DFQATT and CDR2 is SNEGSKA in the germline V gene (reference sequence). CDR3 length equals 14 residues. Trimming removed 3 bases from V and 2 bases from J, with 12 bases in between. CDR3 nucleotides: TGCAGTGCTAGTCCCGCAAGCTTCACAGATACGCAGTATTTT. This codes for CSASPASFTDTQYF.

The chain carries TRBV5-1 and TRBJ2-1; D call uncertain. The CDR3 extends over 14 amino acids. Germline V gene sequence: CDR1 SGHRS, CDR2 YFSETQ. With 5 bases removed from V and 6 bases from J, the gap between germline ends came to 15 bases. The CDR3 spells CASSPAPGINEQFF. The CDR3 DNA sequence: TGCGCCAGCAGTCCAGCTCCTGGAATCAATGAGCAGTTCTTC.

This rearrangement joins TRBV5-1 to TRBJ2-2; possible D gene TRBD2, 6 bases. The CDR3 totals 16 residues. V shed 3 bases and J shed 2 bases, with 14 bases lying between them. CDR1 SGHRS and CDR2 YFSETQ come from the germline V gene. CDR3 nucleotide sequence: TGCGCCAGCAGCTCCCCGGGACTTCTAAACACCGGGGAGCTGTTTTTT. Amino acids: CASSSPGLLNTGELFF.

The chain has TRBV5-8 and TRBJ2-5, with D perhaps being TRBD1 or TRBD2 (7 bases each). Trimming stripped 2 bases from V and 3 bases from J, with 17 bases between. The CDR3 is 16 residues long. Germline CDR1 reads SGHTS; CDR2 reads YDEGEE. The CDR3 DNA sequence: TGTGCCAGCAGCTTCCCGCGGGGGACAGAAAAAGAGACCCAGTACTTC. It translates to CASSFPRGTEKETQYF.

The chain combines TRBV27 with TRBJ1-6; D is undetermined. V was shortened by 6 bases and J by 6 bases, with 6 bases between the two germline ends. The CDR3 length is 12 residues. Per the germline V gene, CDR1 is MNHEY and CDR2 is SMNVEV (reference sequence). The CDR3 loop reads CASSQRNSPLHF. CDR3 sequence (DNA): TGTGCCAGCAGCCAACGTAATTCACCCCTCCACTTT.

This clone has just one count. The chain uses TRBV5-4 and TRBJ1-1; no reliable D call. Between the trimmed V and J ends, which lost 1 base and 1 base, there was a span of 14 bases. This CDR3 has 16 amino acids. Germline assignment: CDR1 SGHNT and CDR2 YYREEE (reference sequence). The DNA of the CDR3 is TGTGCCAGCAGCTTGTCGGTCACTCAACCGAACACTGAAGCTTTCTTT. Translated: CASSLSVTQPNTEAFF.

The CDR3 coding sequence is TGTGCCAGCAGTCCAAGCCGGGGGCAGGGCACAGATACGCAGTATTTT. It yields the protein CASSPSRGQGTDTQYF. V is TRBV28 and J is TRBJ2-3; D possibly uses TRBD1 or TRBD2 (6 bases each). With 5 bases removed from V and 1 base from J, the gap between germline ends came to 16 bases. Germline V CDR1 and CDR2: MDHEN, SYDVKM. There are 16 residues in the CDR3.